This T cell receptor (beta chain) stems from a study of T cell responses to AZD1222 COVID-19 vaccine. The overall study: Recipients boosted at about 4 weeks or about 12 weeks are pooled. Notes on the study in general: Regions 160-218 and 743-854 dominated among vaccine-associated CD4 TCRs spanning spike. Clonal diversity may have been underestimated, and the donors were mostly white British, with more females than males. Reportedly, nearly half of unique spike TCRs recognized epitopes outside B.1.351/B.1.1.7 mutations.

This clone was detected only once. Its matching antigen is unknown. Clones were sequenced by immunoSEQ multiplex PCR, and TCRdb holds only the in-frame ones, with some missing. Found here are 130,000 or so clones, nearly 95% of them singletons; the top ten hold about 5%. V dropped 1 base and J dropped 0 bases, with 10 bases sitting between them. In germline, CDR1 is LGHNA, CDR2 YNFKEQ. The CDR3 has 16 amino acids. The clonotype originates from an adult in good health. The chain carries TRBV4-2 and TRBJ2-1; D is undetermined. This specimen consisted of peripheral blood, obtained on day 0 of AZD1222 vaccination. DNA of the CDR3: TGTGCCAGCAGCCAAGGTCAGGTAATCTCCTACAATGAGCAGTTCTTC. It is translated as CASSQGQVISYNEQFF.